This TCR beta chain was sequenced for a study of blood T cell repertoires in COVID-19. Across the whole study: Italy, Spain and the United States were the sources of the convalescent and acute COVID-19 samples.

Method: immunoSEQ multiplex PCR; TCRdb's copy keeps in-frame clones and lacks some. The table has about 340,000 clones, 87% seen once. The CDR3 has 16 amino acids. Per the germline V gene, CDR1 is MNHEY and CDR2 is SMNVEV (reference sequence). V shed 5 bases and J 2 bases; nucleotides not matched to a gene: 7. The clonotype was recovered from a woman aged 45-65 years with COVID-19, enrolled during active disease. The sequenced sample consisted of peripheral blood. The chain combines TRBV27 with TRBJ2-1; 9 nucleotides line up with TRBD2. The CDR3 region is CASSPESGRPYNEQFF. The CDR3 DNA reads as TGTGCCAGCAGTCCAGAGAGCGGGAGGCCCTACAATGAGCAGTTCTTC.